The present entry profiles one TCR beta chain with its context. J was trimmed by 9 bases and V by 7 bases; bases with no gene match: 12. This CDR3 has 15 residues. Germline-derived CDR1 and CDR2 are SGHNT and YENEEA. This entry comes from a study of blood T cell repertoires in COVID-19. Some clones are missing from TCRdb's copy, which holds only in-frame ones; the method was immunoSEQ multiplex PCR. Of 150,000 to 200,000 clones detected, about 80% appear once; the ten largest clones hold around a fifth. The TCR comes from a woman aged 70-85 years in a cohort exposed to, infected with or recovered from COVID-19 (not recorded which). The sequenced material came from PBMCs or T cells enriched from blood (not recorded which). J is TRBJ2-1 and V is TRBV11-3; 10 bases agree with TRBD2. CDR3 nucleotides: TGTGCCAGCAAGTTAGCGGGAGGCCTTTACGGTGAGCAGTTCTTC. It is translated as CASKLAGGLYGEQFF.